These T cell receptor beta chains were read from a single sample in a study of blood T cell repertoires in COVID-19. Sequenced by immunoSEQ multiplex PCR; TCRdb stores in-frame clones only, minus some. The sample consists of 50,000 to 75,000 clones, about 76% of them appearing once. Sequencing input: peripheral blood. These receptors all come from an elderly woman with acute or convalescent COVID-19. Both conserved end residues are part of each CDR3. D genes are given only for firm matches. For some rows the clone size is stated as once, few or many, or as a class when expanded; others skip it.

d_gene	v_gene	abundance	j_gene	CDR3aa
TRBD2	TRBV28	.	TRBJ2-1	CASSYLAGGSSYNEQFF
.	TRBV3-1/TRBV3-2	few	TRBJ2-7	CASSQADSVRYEQYF
TRBD1	TRBV5-1	.	TRBJ2-6	CASSRSGGAPLGANVLTF
.	TRBV28	.	TRBJ2-2	CASSPRGTGELFF
.	TRBV5-1	.	TRBJ1-2	CASSLNRAYGYTF
TRBD1	TRBV18	.	TRBJ1-1	CASSPMTGFEAFF
TRBD1	TRBV9	.	TRBJ1-3	CASRGTGGVFGNTIYF
TRBD1	TRBV18	.	TRBJ1-3	CASSLGQDRSGNTIYF
TRBD2	TRBV19	once	TRBJ2-1	CASSAPGLGYNEQFF
.	TRBV5-8	once	TRBJ2-1	CASSLSVTGRVYNEQFF
.	TRBV28	.	TRBJ2-1	CATGGDEQFF
.	TRBV4-2	few	TRBJ1-5	CASSQVATGSNQPQHF
TRBD1	TRBV3-1/TRBV3-2	.	TRBJ2-7	CASSRDRGSEQYF
.	TRBV29-1	.	TRBJ1-6	CSVEGTVSYNSPLHF
.	TRBV9	.	TRBJ2-1	CASSAGPTGGVGNEQFF
.	TRBV9	.	TRBJ1-1	CASSDATGNTEAFF
TRBD1	TRBV6-2/TRBV6-3	.	TRBJ2-7	CASSYSGQGHEQYF
TRBD2	TRBV7-2	few	TRBJ2-1	CASSLSGGRGEQFF
TRBD1	TRBV9	.	TRBJ2-1	CASSVGNRGPSMEQFF
.	TRBV11-2	.	TRBJ1-4	CASSFRGSTNEKLFF
.	TRBV18	.	TRBJ2-7	CASSPNALATAYEQYF
TRBD2	TRBV4-3	.	TRBJ2-7	CASSQYYPGLAGDEQYF
.	TRBV6-1	.	TRBJ1-3	CASSEFGGSGGNTIYF